This T cell receptor beta chain was sequenced in a study of blood T cell repertoires in COVID-19. The CDR3 contains 16 residues. Trimming removed 4 bases from V and 5 bases from J; junction bases left unmatched: 8. Germline lookup yields CDR1 SGHDT and CDR2 YYEEEE. This clone is deemed large. Measured with immunoSEQ multiplex PCR; TCRdb has only the in-frame clones, and not every one. There are 15,000 to 20,000 clones in the sample; roughly four fifths occur only once, and roughly 6.1% lies in the top ten. The TCR comes from a human donor in a cohort sampled during active COVID-19. The sequencing sample was made of peripheral blood. V is TRBV5-6 and J is TRBJ2-2, with TRBD2 matching over 10 bases. The CDR3 DNA sequence: TGTGCCAGCAGCGGCGGGGCTAGCGGGAGTACCGGGGAGCTGTTTTTT. Translated, it gives CASSGGASGSTGELFF.